The entry below gives a single T cell receptor (beta chain) sequence along with its context. As yet, its antigen is unknown. The sample originates from a study of cytomegalovirus exposure and HLA in healthy donors. PCR primers comprised 60 Vbeta and 13 Jbeta primers. The table came from immunoSEQ multiplex PCR; TCRdb's copy has only in-frame clones and leaves some out. The repertoire table contains under 40,000 clones. Each donor was nominally healthy when sampled (though unrecorded immune exposures were likely). Study-wide results and limits: In vitro, a few CMV-associated chains proved specific for CMV antigens.

The sample consisted of PBMCs. The TCR sequence derives from a female donor in good health and CMV-seronegative.

The CDR3, as DNA: TGCGCCAGCAGTGACAGCAATGAGCAGTTCTTC. It translates to CASSDSNEQFF. The chain couples TRBV10-1 to TRBJ2-1; D remains ambiguous. V lost 3 bases, J lost 6 bases, and 3 bases lay in between. Germline values: CDR1 WNHNN, CDR2 SYGVQD (reference sequence). The CDR3 consists of 11 residues.